The 28 T cell receptor beta chains below all came from one sample that was sequenced in a study of type 1 and type 2 diabetes patients. The PCR template was genomic DNA. A primer set of 30 forward and 13 reverse primers amplified the CDR3. TCRdb analysed the multiplex PCR reads with MiXCR anew, one entry per CDR3 protein. Of fewer than 300,000 distinct CDR3 sequences listed, roughly 48% are singletons. Input material: peripheral blood mononuclear cells (PBMCs). These TCRs come from a man younger than 30 with type 2 diabetes.

The chain uses TRBV19 and TRBJ1-5; the D is unclear. Trimming took 3 bases from V and 7 from J, leaving 10 bases between them. This CDR3 contains 13 residues. Germline V gene sequence: CDR1 LNHDA, CDR2 SQIVND (reference sequence). The CDR3 DNA reads TGTGCCAGTAGTATGGAGGGCGGACAGCCCCAGCATTTT. Its translation is CASSMEGGQPQHF.

The genes are TRBV10-2 and TRBJ1-2, with 9 bases lining up with TRBD1. CDR1 and CDR2 (germline): WSHSY, SAAADI. The CDR3 contains 13 residues. The DNA of the CDR3 is TGCGTCACCATGGGGGACAGGGCCTATGGCTACACCTTC. It translates to CVTMGDRAYGYTF.

J is TRBJ2-7 and V is TRBV2; D not resolved. Trimming took 7 bases from V and 2 from J, leaving 12 bases between them. CDR3 length equals 13 residues. CDR1 SNHLY and CDR2 FYNNEI come from the germline V gene. For the CDR3, the DNA is TGTGCCAGCATGGGCTTCGATGCCTACGAGCAGTACTTC. Encoded protein: CASMGFDAYEQYF.

Comment on this clonotype: The CDR3 ends on some other residue instead of the conserved phenylalanine or tryptophan, so this is likely a read error. This chain joins TRBV13 and TRBJ2-7; D might be TRBD1 or TRBD2, each matching 5 bases. Germline CDR1 is PRHDT and CDR2 is FYEKMQ (reference sequence). V lost 5 bases and J lost 3, with 8 bases in between. This CDR3 is 12 amino acids long. CDR3 sequence (DNA): TGTGCCAGCAGCATTGGGGGCTACGAGCAGTACCTC. Translating it yields CASSIGGYEQYL.

In its sample, this clonotype was seen many times. The chain has TRBV2 and TRBJ2-5; 7 bases map to TRBD2. Trimming at V came to 8 bases and at J to 3 bases, leaving 9 bases not matched to a gene. The CDR3 is 14 amino acids. Germline CDR1 is SNHLY and CDR2 is FYNNEI. DNA for the CDR3: TGTGCCAGCTCTCGTCGGGAGGTGGAAGAGACCCAGTACTTC. It translates to CASSRREVEETQYF.

The chain uses TRBV30 and TRBJ2-3; no definite D call. This CDR3 contains 11 residues. The V end was cut by 0 bases, the J end by 5 bases, with 3 bases between. Germline V gene data show CDR1 as GTSNPN and CDR2 as SVGIG (reference sequence). CDR3 loop: CAWSVVDTQYF. CDR3 coding DNA: TGTGCCTGGAGTGTAGTAGATACGCAGTATTTT.

This chain joins TRBV6-4 and TRBJ2-3; the match to TRBD2 covers 10 bases. The length of the CDR3 is 16 residues. The V gene end was trimmed by 2 bases and the J gene end by 5 bases; junction bases not matched to a gene: 7. Looked up from germline, CDR1 is MRHNA and CDR2 is SNTAGT. In DNA form, the CDR3 reads TGTGCCAGCAGTGACCTCACTAGCGGGAATATAGATACGCAGTATTTT. Encoded protein: CASSDLTSGNIDTQYF.

This sequence joins TRBV19 and TRBJ1-5, with 10 positions matching TRBD1. Germline V gene sequence: CDR1 LNHDA, CDR2 SQIVND (reference sequence). The V and J ends lost 6 bases and 6 bases, in that order; junction bases with no gene match: 2. This CDR3 comprises 13 residues. The CDR3 region has the DNA TGTGCCAGTAGGGGGACAGGGGCTCAGCCCCAGCATTTT. It translates to CASRGTGAQPQHF.

The table lists this clonotype with a few counts. The rearrangement uses TRBV28 and TRBJ1-5, with a possible D match to TRBD1 (5 bases). Looked up from germline, CDR1 is MDHEN and CDR2 is SYDVKM. This CDR3 spans 15 amino acids. Between the trimmed V and J ends, which lost 7 bases and 6 bases, there was a span of 19 bases. The CDR3 loop reads CASTSETGVGQPQHF. The CDR3 DNA sequence: TGTGCCAGCACGAGCGAAACGGGGGTTGGTCAGCCCCAGCATTTT.

This clonotype has a handful of counts. V is TRBV7-2 and J is TRBJ2-1; 7 nucleotides agree with TRBD1. The CDR3 is 14 residues long. Per germline, CDR1 SGHTA and CDR2 FQGNSA. With 5 bases clipped from V and 4 bases from J, the junction kept 5 bases outside the gene matches. Here the CDR3 reads CASSRQGDYNEQFF. The DNA of the CDR3 is TGTGCCAGCAGCCGACAGGGTGATTACAATGAGCAGTTCTTC.

This clonotype was seen a few times. The chain recombines TRBV28 with TRBJ2-7; unclear D gene. Trimming took off 2 bases at V and 3 bases at J, with 8 bases between the two ends. This CDR3 contains 13 residues. Germline CDR1 and CDR2: MDHEN and SYDVKM. Here the CDR3 DNA reads TGTGCCAGCAGTTTAATGAACATCTACGAGCAGTACTTC. Encoded protein: CASSLMNIYEQYF. The variable domain in full, completed from reference TRBV28 and TRBJ2-7, reads DVKVTQSSRYLVKRTGEKVFLECVQDMDHENMFWYRQDPGLGLRLIYFSYDVKMKEKGDIPEGYSVSREKKERFSLILESASTNQTSMYLCASSLMNIYEQYFGPGTRLTVT.

The gene calls are TRBV7-8 and TRBJ2-2; 14 nucleotides line up with TRBD2. The germline gives CDR1 SGHVS, CDR2 FQNEAQ. V was clipped by 5 bases and J by 7 bases; unmatched bases: 6. The CDR3 has 16 residues. CDR3 coding DNA: TGTGCCAGCAGCCCGGGACTAGCGGGAGCCCACGGGGAGCTGTTTTTT. Its protein is CASSPGLAGAHGELFF.

This clonotype was seen only a few times. The V gene is TRBV7-6, the J gene TRBJ2-2; 7 bases align to TRBD1. This CDR3 comprises 19 residues. CDR1 and CDR2 (germline): SGHVS, FNYEAQ. Unmatched junction bases numbered 11, after V lost 1 base and J lost 0 bases. CDR3 bases: TGTGCCAGCAGCTTAGTGGTAGGGGGCGGACGATCGAACACCGGGGAGCTGTTTTTT. Protein product: CASSLVVGGGRSNTGELFF.

The chain has TRBV6-5 and TRBJ2-5; a possible D gene is TRBD1 (5 bases). V lost 5 bases and J lost 6, with 22 bases in between. This CDR3 is 16 amino acids long. Germline CDR1 reads MNHEY; CDR2 reads SVGAGI. The CDR3 loop reads CASSEGTRQNLKTQYF. In DNA form, the CDR3 reads TGTGCCAGCAGTGAAGGTACAAGACAGAATTTAAAGACCCAGTACTTC.

This chain uses TRBV7-9 with TRBJ2-1, with TRBD1 identical over 7 bases. This CDR3 is 12 amino acids long. Germline CDR1 is SEHNR and CDR2 is FQNEAQ (reference sequence). With V trimmed by 5 bases and J by 15 bases, 10 bases remained unmatched. The CDR3 protein is CASSRGTEFLFF. The CDR3 nucleotides are TGTGCCAGCAGCCGAGGGACAGAATTTCTGTTCTTC.

This clonotype appeared a few times. J is TRBJ1-6 and V is TRBV7-9; D is undetermined. Germline V gives CDR1 SEHNR, CDR2 FQNEAQ (reference sequence). There are 14 residues in the CDR3. The ends were cut back, 1 base at V and 10 bases at J, with 11 bases in the middle. The CDR3 DNA follows: TGTGCCAGCAGCTTAGGCCCAGACAAGTCACCCCTCCACTTT. Translating it yields CASSLGPDKSPLHF.

The chain uses TRBV2 and TRBJ2-5, with a tentative D call TRBD1 (5 bases). Germline V gene sequence: CDR1 SNHLY, CDR2 FYNNEI. This CDR3 is built from 15 residues. V was trimmed by 6 bases and J by 2 bases, leaving 16 bases between them. For the CDR3, the DNA is TGTGCCAGCAGGTGGTCAGGGCAACTACAAGAGACCCAGTACTTC. It translates to CASRWSGQLQETQYF.

This clonotype was seen repeatedly, ten times or more. This chain links TRBV10-3 with TRBJ1-1; possible D gene TRBD1, 5 bases. Trimming took 2 bases from V and 1 from J, leaving 8 bases between them. The length of the CDR3 is 14 residues. The germline V gene encodes CDR1 ENHRY and CDR2 SYGVKD. The CDR3 loop is CAISEIGQNTEAFF. CDR3 bases: TGTGCCATCAGTGAGATTGGACAGAACACTGAAGCTTTCTTT.

There are a few counts of this clonotype. V is TRBV19 and J is TRBJ2-3, with 10 bases fitting TRBD2. This CDR3 region has 18 residues. Germline CDR1 LNHDA, CDR2 SQIVND (reference sequence). The J segment lost 9 bases and the V segment lost 3 bases, leaving 18 bases of the junction unmatched. CDR3 nucleotide sequence: TGTGCCAGTAGTATTGCCCCCGGTTGGGGACTAGCGAGTAACACGCAGTATTTT. Translated: CASSIAPGWGLASNTQYF. The full variable domain, in which reference TRBV19 and TRBJ2-3 provide the parts outside the CDR3, is DGGITQSPKYLFRKEGQNVTLSCEQNLNHDAMYWYRQDPGQGLRLIYYSQIVNDFQKGDIAEGYSVSREKKESFPLTVTSAQKNPTAFYLCASSIAPGWGLASNTQYFGPGTRLTVL.

The chain uses TRBV10-1 and TRBJ2-3; 10 bases fit TRBD2. The CDR3 extends over 16 amino acids. V lost 5 bases to trimming and J lost 8 bases; unmatched junction nucleotides: 13. Germline V gene lookup returns CDR1 WNHNN and CDR2 SYGVQD (reference sequence). CDR3 DNA: TGCGCCAGCAGTCAAACCGGGACTAGCGAGAGAGGTACGCAGTATTTT. It is translated as CASSQTGTSERGTQYF.

The chain recombines TRBV28 with TRBJ1-5; D not certain. The germline V gene encodes CDR1 MDHEN and CDR2 SYDVKM. The length of the CDR3 is 14 residues. V was shortened by 3 bases and J by 6 bases, with 12 bases between the two germline ends. The CDR3 sequence is CASSLVSGFQPQHF. The CDR3 DNA reads TGTGCCAGCAGTTTGGTTTCCGGTTTTCAGCCCCAGCATTTT. The full variable domain, its missing parts supplied by reference TRBV28 and TRBJ1-5, is DVKVTQSSRYLVKRTGEKVFLECVQDMDHENMFWYRQDPGLGLRLIYFSYDVKMKEKGDIPEGYSVSREKKERFSLILESASTNQTSMYLCASSLVSGFQPQHFGDGTRLSIL.

The chain employs TRBV19 and TRBJ2-5, with 7 bases fitting TRBD1. CDR1 is LNHDA, CDR2 SQIVND, per germline (reference sequence). The CDR3 has 14 amino acids. V trimming: 5 bases; J trimming: 4 bases; junction bases outside the gene matches: 7. CDR3 in DNA: TGTGCCAGTAGTGTGACAGGGCTGCGAGAGACCCAGTACTTC. This codes for CASSVTGLRETQYF.

The chain carries TRBV19 and TRBJ1-3; 7 bases line up with TRBD1. J lost 0 bases, V lost 3 bases, and 8 bases had no gene match. The CDR3 totals 17 residues. Germline CDR1 and CDR2: LNHDA and SQIVND (reference sequence). The CDR3 spells CASSIPGQASSGNTIYF. For the CDR3, the DNA is TGTGCCAGTAGTATCCCCGGACAGGCGAGCTCTGGAAACACCATATATTTT.

In this sample, this clonotype turned up a few times. V usage is TRBV2 and J usage is TRBJ2-7; maybe TRBD1 (5 bases). Trimming left V 4 bases short and J 7 bases short, with 20 bases between. Germline V gives CDR1 SNHLY, CDR2 FYNNEI. The CDR3 is 15 residues long. CDR3 in amino acids: CASSVRGARRFEQYF. The CDR3 DNA sequence: TGTGCCAGCAGTGTAAGGGGCGCAAGAAGGTTTGAGCAGTACTTC. The full variable domain, with the rest looked up from reference TRBV2 and TRBJ2-7, is EPEVTQTPSHQVTQMGQEVILRCVPISNHLYFYWYRQILGQKVEFLVSFYNNEISEKSEIFDDQFSVERPDGSNFTLKIRSTKLEDSAMYFCASSVRGARRFEQYFGPGTRLTVT.

This rearrangement joins TRBV20-1 to TRBJ1-2, with a possible D match to TRBD1 (6 bases). The CDR3 has 11 residues. Germline V lookup: CDR1 DFQATT, CDR2 SNEGSKA (reference sequence). CDR3 nucleotide sequence: TGCAGGGGGGGACAAGACTATGGCTACACCTTC. Amino acids: CRGGQDYGYTF.

This sequence joins TRBV7-3 and TRBJ2-2; D remains unclear. This CDR3 is built from 14 residues. Germline V gene data show CDR1 as SGHTA and CDR2 as FQGTGA. Trimming took off 3 bases at V and 0 bases at J, with 5 bases between the two ends. The CDR3 reads CASSLISNTGELFF. The CDR3, as DNA: TGTGCCAGCAGCTTGATATCGAACACCGGGGAGCTGTTTTTT.

V is TRBV20-1 and J is TRBJ2-7; unclear D gene. Trimming shortened V by 6 bases and J by 7 bases, and 19 bases separated the two germline ends. The CDR3 covers 13 residues. Germline V gene lookup returns CDR1 DFQATT and CDR2 SNEGSKA (reference sequence). CDR3 bases: TGCAGTGCAGCGCCGCAGGCCCCTCGGGAGCAGTACTTC. Translating gives CSAAPQAPREQYF.

Notes on this clonotype: Germline and junction disagree at one end, which may indicate a read error. The rearrangement joins TRBV7-3 to TRBJ2-5; D is unresolved. Near its end, the DNA agrees better with TRBJ2-1, so the J call may be wrong. The CDR3 is made up of 15 amino acids. Looked up from germline, CDR1 is SGHTA and CDR2 is FQGTGA. CDR3 coding DNA: TGTGCCAGTAGTATTGGCGGAGCGAACTACGATGAGCAGTTCTTC. Encoded protein: CASSIGGANYDEQFF.